A selection of T cell receptor beta chains follows, all from one sample in a study of blood T cell repertoires in COVID-19. Sequenced by immunoSEQ multiplex PCR; TCRdb stores in-frame clones only, minus some. The sample has approximately 180,000 clones; around 90% are singletons. The sequencing input was peripheral blood. The receptors here all came from a man between 45 and 60 years old with acute or convalescent COVID-19. Each CDR3 is given with its conserved first and last residue.

j_call: TRBJ1-1; v_call: TRBV6-5; cdr3_aa: CASSYSAGISSSTFF
j_call: TRBJ1-5; v_call: TRBV2; cdr3_aa: CASSVFTGSGQPQHF
j_call: TRBJ1-1; v_call: TRBV10-3; cdr3_aa: CAIRAAFGGNTEAFF
j_call: TRBJ1-6; v_call: TRBV7-3; cdr3_aa: CASSLTGPGSPLHF
j_call: TRBJ2-3; v_call: TRBV4-2; cdr3_aa: CASSQGLHYADTQYF
j_call: TRBJ1-3; v_call: TRBV7-9; cdr3_aa: CASSLGSGSGNTIYF
j_call: TRBJ1-4; v_call: TRBV7-9; cdr3_aa: CASSPQGGTNEKLFF
j_call: TRBJ2-7; v_call: TRBV6-5; cdr3_aa: CASSRTDGYYEQYF
j_call: TRBJ1-5; v_call: TRBV24-1; cdr3_aa: CATSEHTGAVNQPQHF
j_call: TRBJ2-1; v_call: TRBV7-3; cdr3_aa: CASSLTSSGNEQFF
j_call: TRBJ2-2; v_call: TRBV29-1; cdr3_aa: CSALRQGHTGELFF
j_call: TRBJ1-2; v_call: TRBV18; cdr3_aa: CASSLTGTANGYTF
j_call: TRBJ2-2; v_call: TRBV3-1/TRBV3-2; cdr3_aa: CASSQDIQANTGELFF
j_call: TRBJ1-1; v_call: TRBV7-3; cdr3_aa: CASSWGPGNTEAFF
j_call: TRBJ1-2; v_call: TRBV24-1; cdr3_aa: CATLRGLVYGYTF
j_call: TRBJ1-6; v_call: TRBV4-2; cdr3_aa: CASSQDEGAGRPLHF
j_call: TRBJ2-3; v_call: TRBV11-2; cdr3_aa: CASSLVRVGADTQYF
j_call: TRBJ1-1; v_call: TRBV27; cdr3_aa: CASSAAGGARNTEAFF
j_call: TRBJ1-5; v_call: TRBV21-1; cdr3_aa: CASSKKPGQGNYSNQPQHF
j_call: TRBJ1-2; v_call: TRBV28; cdr3_aa: CASSQKRAVDYGYTF
j_call: TRBJ2-5; v_call: TRBV7-6; cdr3_aa: CASSLDPYLAGGLGETQYF
j_call: TRBJ1-2; v_call: TRBV18; cdr3_aa: CASSTTGTGARRYGYTF
j_call: TRBJ2-7; v_call: TRBV5-1; cdr3_aa: CASSLGDRYEQYF
j_call: TRBJ2-5; v_call: TRBV9; cdr3_aa: CASSWAGQETQYF
j_call: TRBJ2-7; v_call: TRBV28; cdr3_aa: CASSLTSGTYEQYF
j_call: TRBJ2-2; v_call: TRBV13; cdr3_aa: CASSFETMNTGELFF
j_call: TRBJ2-2; v_call: TRBV5-1; cdr3_aa: CASSLGQGAHTGELFF
j_call: TRBJ2-7; v_call: TRBV7-2; cdr3_aa: CASSFSGGSSYEQYF
j_call: TRBJ1-2; v_call: TRBV19; cdr3_aa: CASKGGPGPGYTF
j_call: TRBJ1-6; v_call: TRBV4-3; cdr3_aa: CASSQGPAGSPLHF
j_call: TRBJ2-1; v_call: TRBV7-9; cdr3_aa: CASSAQGGLAGSSYNEQFF
j_call: TRBJ1-3; v_call: TRBV5-5; cdr3_aa: CASSLYVGAGNTIYF
j_call: TRBJ2-2; v_call: TRBV5-1; cdr3_aa: CASSVPDRGQSGELFF
j_call: TRBJ1-5; v_call: TRBV6-2/TRBV6-3; cdr3_aa: CASSPDRGLTLNQPQHF
j_call: TRBJ2-3; v_call: TRBV4-1; cdr3_aa: CASSQVLAGDGTDTQYF
j_call: TRBJ1-5; v_call: TRBV4-3; cdr3_aa: CASSQGHDSNQPQHF
j_call: TRBJ2-2; v_call: TRBV19; cdr3_aa: CASSPLGGGLARELFF
j_call: TRBJ1-6; v_call: TRBV2; cdr3_aa: CASGGPPGVYNSPLHF
j_call: TRBJ1-5; v_call: TRBV28; cdr3_aa: CASSLSGRSNQPQHF
j_call: TRBJ1-2; v_call: TRBV5-5; cdr3_aa: CASSSLWDSTNYGYTF
j_call: TRBJ1-1; v_call: TRBV6-5; cdr3_aa: CASSYSATGVATEAFF
j_call: TRBJ1-6; v_call: TRBV28; cdr3_aa: CASSLSQGGSPLHF
j_call: TRBJ2-1; v_call: TRBV7-3; cdr3_aa: CASSLVFGTYNEQFF
j_call: TRBJ2-1; v_call: TRBV19; cdr3_aa: CASSASVSLYNEQFF
j_call: TRBJ2-3; v_call: TRBV4-2; cdr3_aa: CASSQNLAGLTTDTQYF
j_call: TRBJ2-1; v_call: TRBV29-1; cdr3_aa: CSVGGTSGSYEQFF
j_call: TRBJ1-1; v_call: TRBV6-5; cdr3_aa: CASSRIRVTGTEAFF
j_call: TRBJ2-5; v_call: TRBV13; cdr3_aa: CASSRAGGETQYF
j_call: TRBJ2-1; v_call: TRBV14; cdr3_aa: CASSRIAGGTYNEQFF
j_call: TRBJ2-2; v_call: TRBV19; cdr3_aa: CASTVLGTGHTGELFF
j_call: TRBJ2-6; v_call: TRBV2; cdr3_aa: CASSEGGGTGANVLTF
j_call: TRBJ1-6; v_call: TRBV19; cdr3_aa: CASSARSGEDSPLHF
j_call: TRBJ1-2; v_call: TRBV7-2; cdr3_aa: CASSIGQPWGYGYTF
j_call: TRBJ2-2; v_call: TRBV11-2; cdr3_aa: CASSRTGTSGGLGSGELFF
j_call: TRBJ2-2; v_call: TRBV11-3; cdr3_aa: CASSSGDFRGTGELFF
j_call: TRBJ1-1; v_call: TRBV6-5; cdr3_aa: CASSPPGGHKAEAFF
j_call: TRBJ2-3; v_call: TRBV2; cdr3_aa: CASSDRSGSSTDTQYF
j_call: TRBJ1-6; v_call: TRBV30; cdr3_aa: CAWRQYNSPLHF
j_call: TRBJ2-5; v_call: TRBV30; cdr3_aa: CAWSTWTSGGAGKTQYF